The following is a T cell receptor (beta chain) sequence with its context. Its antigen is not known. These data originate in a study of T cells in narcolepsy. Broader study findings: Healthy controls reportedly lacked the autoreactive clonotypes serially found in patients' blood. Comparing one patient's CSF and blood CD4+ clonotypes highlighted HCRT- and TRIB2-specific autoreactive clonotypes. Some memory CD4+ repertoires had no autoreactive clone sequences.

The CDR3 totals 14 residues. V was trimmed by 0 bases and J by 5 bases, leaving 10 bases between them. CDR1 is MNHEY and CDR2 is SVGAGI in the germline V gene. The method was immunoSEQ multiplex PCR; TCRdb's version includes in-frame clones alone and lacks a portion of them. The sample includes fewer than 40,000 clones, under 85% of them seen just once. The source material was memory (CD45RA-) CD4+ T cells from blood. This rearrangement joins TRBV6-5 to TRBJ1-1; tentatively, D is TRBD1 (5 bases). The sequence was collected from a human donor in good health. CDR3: CASSYSDEGTEAFF. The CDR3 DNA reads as TGTGCCAGCAGTTACTCGGACGAGGGGACTGAAGCTTTCTTT.